This is a list of T cell receptor beta chains from one sample in a study of OX40 agonist ivuxolimab in advanced cancers. Method: immunoSEQ multiplex PCR; TCRdb's copy keeps in-frame clones and lacks some. The sample includes around 68,000 clones, approximately 90% of them seen just once. Here the sequenced sample was CD4+ or CD8+ T cells sorted from blood, taken in a trial of the OX40 agonist ivuxolimab. Receptors originate from an adult with an advanced solid tumor such as melanoma, head and neck, liver or kidney cancer. Each CDR3 is given with its conserved first and last residue. A D gene is named only where the DNA matches it firmly. Size values are once, few and many counts, or a class for expanded clones, and some rows have none.

d_call j_call clone_size v_call cdr3_nt cdr3_aa
TRBD2 TRBJ2-1 . TRBV5-1 TGCGCCAGCAGCGTCCGGGAGGCTTACAATGAGCAGTTCTTC CASSVREAYNEQFF
TRBD1 TRBJ1-4 few TRBV7-9 TGTGCCAGCAGCCTGTACAGGGGGCCTAATGAAAAACTGTTTTTT CASSLYRGPNEKLFF
TRBD2 TRBJ2-1 . TRBV7-3 TGTGCCAGCAGCTTAAATAGCGGGAGGGCCGGTAATGAGCAGTTCTTC CASSLNSGRAGNEQFF
TRBD1 TRBJ2-5 . TRBV5-1 TGCGCCAGCAGCTTGGAAGGGACAGGGCAAGAGACCCAGTACTTC CASSLEGTGQETQYF
. TRBJ2-7 once TRBV5-1 TGCGCCAGCAGCTCGTCTACCCCGGGGTACGAGCAGTACTTC CASSSSTPGYEQYF
TRBD2 TRBJ2-3 . TRBV18 TGTGCCAGCTCATCGTTAGCGGGAAAGACAGATACGCAGTATTTT CASSSLAGKTDTQYF
. TRBJ2-1 . TRBV7-2 TGTGCCAGCAGCTTAATCCAGAACAATGAGCAGTTCTTC CASSLIQNNEQFF
. TRBJ1-3 . TRBV5-1 TGCGCCAGCAGCTCTACAGTTACGGCTGGAAACACCATATATTTT CASSSTVTAGNTIYF
. TRBJ1-3 medium-sized TRBV20-1 TGCAGTGCTTCCCATGGAAACACCATATATTTT CSASHGNTIYF
. TRBJ1-3 . TRBV7-8 TGTGCCAGCAGCTTAGACAGACGCTCTGGAAACACCATATATTTT CASSLDRRSGNTIYF
TRBD2 TRBJ2-7 . TRBV27 TGTGCCAGCAGGGCCGGACTAGCGGTGACCTACGAGCAGTACTTC CASRAGLAVTYEQYF
. TRBJ2-1 . TRBV28 TGTGCCAGCAGCCTGGGCCGAATCTCGGGGAATGAGCAGTTCTTC CASSLGRISGNEQFF
. TRBJ2-1 . TRBV7-3 TGTGCCAGCAGCGAACCGGGATCCGGGAGCAATGAGCAGTTCTTC CASSEPGSGSNEQFF
. TRBJ2-1 . TRBV27 TGTGCCAGCAGCCGGGGGAATAAGAATGAGCAGTTCTTC CASSRGNKNEQFF
. TRBJ2-3 . TRBV5-6 TGTGCCAGCAGCTTGTGGGCCCAAACAGATACGCAGTATTTT CASSLWAQTDTQYF
TRBD2 TRBJ2-2 . TRBV19 TGTGCCAGTAGGACGGGACTAGCGGTAACCGGGGAGCTGTTTTTT CASRTGLAVTGELFF
TRBD2 TRBJ2-1 . TRBV27 TGTGCCAGCAGTTTCAGCGGGAGGTATTTATACAATGAGCAGTTCTTC CASSFSGRYLYNEQFF
TRBD1 TRBJ2-2 once TRBV19 TGTGCCAGTAGTGTAAAGACAGGGGGCTACCCTCCGAACACCGGGGAGCTGTTTTTT CASSVKTGGYPPNTGELFF
. TRBJ1-4 . TRBV4-1 TGCGCCAGCAGCCAGATCGGGGGATCTATTAATGAAAAACTGTTTTTT CASSQIGGSINEKLFF
. TRBJ1-3 . TRBV5-1 TGCGCCAGCAGCTTGGGACAGGCGGGAAACACCATATATTTT CASSLGQAGNTIYF
TRBD1 TRBJ2-7 . TRBV18 TGTGCCAGCTCGTGGGACAGGGGGAAATTATACGAGCAGTACTTC CASSWDRGKLYEQYF
. TRBJ1-4 . TRBV2 TGTGCCAGCAGGGAGACAGGACCTAATGAAAAACTGTTTTTT CASRETGPNEKLFF
TRBD2 TRBJ2-2 . TRBV19 TGTGCCACTAAGGGACTAGCGGGAGACACCGGGGAGCTGTTTTTT CATKGLAGDTGELFF